This TCR beta chain came from a study of cytomegalovirus exposure and HLA in healthy donors. Per germline, CDR1 SQVTM and CDR2 ANQGSEA. Trimming at V came to 3 bases and at J to 5 bases, leaving 7 bases not matched to a gene. This CDR3 region has 14 residues. This PCR relied on a set of 60 Vbeta primers and 13 Jbeta primers. The data were produced by immunoSEQ multiplex PCR, yet TCRdb's version contains in-frame clones alone and is incomplete. Its clone listing holds about 200,000 clones. Sequencing input: PBMCs. The source is a girl aged 2 to 9 in good health and CMV-seropositive. V and J are TRBV29-1 and TRBJ2-1; 7 nucleotides align to TRBD2. The CDR3 DNA sequence: TGCAGCGTTGAGTCAGCGGGAATAGACAATGAGCAGTTCTTC. Its translation: CSVESAGIDNEQFF.